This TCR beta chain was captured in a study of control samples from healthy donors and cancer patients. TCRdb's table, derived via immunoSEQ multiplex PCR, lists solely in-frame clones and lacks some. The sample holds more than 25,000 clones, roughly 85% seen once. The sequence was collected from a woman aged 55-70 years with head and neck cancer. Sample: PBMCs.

CDR3 loop: CASSLGGLNQETQYF. The CDR3 DNA follows: TGCGCCAGCAGCTTGGGGGGATTAAACCAAGAGACCCAGTACTTC. This chain connects TRBV5-1 to TRBJ2-5; D not certain. Trimming removed 0 bases at V and 0 bases at J, with 9 bases between. Germline V gene sequence: CDR1 SGHRS, CDR2 YFSETQ. This CDR3 is built from 15 residues.